These 13 T cell receptor beta chains originate from one sample sequenced in a study of Graves' ophthalmopathy and Graves' hyperthyroidism. Beta-chain TCR CDR3 regions were amplified from RNA transcripts. First-round RT-PCR used HTBI primers; second-round multiplex PCR followed. One entry per CDR3 protein, called by TCRdb with MiXCR from the multiplex PCR reads. Among approximately 700,000 distinct CDR3 sequences, 40% were seen once, and the ten largest hold approximately 43%. The material sequenced was peripheral blood. These receptor sequences come from an adult man with Graves' ophthalmopathy.

This clonotype was observed a few times. The chain couples TRBV20-1 to TRBJ2-2; unclear D gene. The V end was cut by 5 bases, the J end by 5 bases, with 3 bases between. The CDR3 consists of 10 residues. The germline V gene has CDR1 DFQATT and CDR2 SNEGSKA (reference sequence). DNA of the CDR3: TGCAGTGCTCAGACCGGGGAGCTGTTTTTT. Its protein is CSAQTGELFF.

This clonotype was recorded many times. A junction end diverges from the germline sequence, so it may reflect a read error. This chain links TRBV10-3 with TRBJ1-6, with TRBD1 as a possible D gene (5 bases). Germline CDR1 reads ENHRY; CDR2 reads SYGVKD. This CDR3 contains 14 residues. CDR3 nucleotides: TGTGCCAGCAGTGAGGGGCCAGGTTCTTCGGCCCTCCACTTT. It translates to CASSEGPGSSALHF.

The chain couples TRBV12-3 or TRBV12-4 to TRBJ2-7; D uncertain. This CDR3 comprises 16 residues. Trimming stripped 5 bases from V and 3 bases from J, with 20 bases between. As DNA, the CDR3 is TGTGCCAGCAGTGAACTAAGGCCAACGGGTTACTACGAGCAGTACTTC. The encoded protein is CASSELRPTGYYEQYF.

J is TRBJ2-7 and V is TRBV20-1; 10 bases match TRBD2. Germline values: CDR1 DFQATT, CDR2 SNEGSKA (reference sequence). The CDR3 length is 14 residues. V dropped 1 base and J dropped 6; count of bases not matched to a gene: 6. The CDR3, as DNA: TGCAGTGCTAGAGCCCCTAGCGGGGGTCTCGAGCAGTACTTC. It yields the protein CSARAPSGGLEQYF.

The J gene is TRBJ1-6, the V gene TRBV7-2; a possible D gene is TRBD1 (6 bases). Trimming left V 2 bases short and J 8 bases short, with 19 bases between. The CDR3 consists of 17 residues. Per the germline V gene, CDR1 is SGHTA and CDR2 is FQGNSA. The CDR3 spells CASSLSAGGTRDSPLHF. CDR3 DNA sequence: TGTGCCAGCAGCTTATCGGCTGGGGGCACTAGGGATTCACCCCTCCACTTT.

This chain connects TRBV3-1 to TRBJ1-1; D unresolved. Germline V CDR1 and CDR2: LGHDT, YNNKEL (reference sequence). CDR3 length equals 16 residues. The V gene lost 1 base and the J gene lost 6 bases, with 18 bases spanning the gap. CDR3 DNA sequence: TGTGCCAGCAGCCAAGTTTTGGGATCCCGGGATCCTGAAGCTTTCTTT. It encodes CASSQVLGSRDPEAFF.

There are a few counts of this clonotype. V and J are TRBV7-9 and TRBJ1-6; D gene unclear. This CDR3 contains 17 residues. Germline values: CDR1 SEHNR, CDR2 FQNEAQ (reference sequence). V dropped 1 base and J dropped 5 bases, with 15 bases sitting between them. CDR3 sequence reads: CASSLERGRQDNSPLHF. CDR3 coding DNA: TGTGCCAGCAGCTTAGAGCGTGGCAGGCAAGATAATTCACCCCTCCACTTT. The complete variable domain, with remaining parts taken from reference TRBV7-9 and TRBJ1-6, reads DTGVSQNPRHKITKRGQNVTFRCDPISEHNRLYWYRQTLGQGPEFLTYFQNEAQLEKSRLLSDRFSAERPKGSFSTLEIQRTEQGDSAMYLCASSLERGRQDNSPLHFGNGTRLTVT.

The chain carries TRBV10-2 and TRBJ2-3; D unclear. The CDR3 has 15 amino acids. V lost 2 bases to trimming and J lost 1 base, with 10 bases between them. Germline V gene data show CDR1 as WSHSY and CDR2 as SAAADI. The chain's CDR3 is CASSEGTTRTDTQYF. The CDR3 DNA reads as TGCGCCAGCAGTGAGGGTACTACCCGCACAGATACGCAGTATTTT.

This clonotype was detected ten times or more. The V gene is TRBV15, the J gene TRBJ1-5; 7 bases line up with TRBD1. Trimming removed 0 bases from V and 4 bases from J; junction bases left unmatched: 0. There are 14 residues in the CDR3. The V gene's germline CDR1 is LNHNV and CDR2 YYDKDF (reference sequence). CDR3 coding DNA: TGTGCCACCAGCAGAGAGGGACAGAATCAGCCCCAGCATTTT. Amino acid sequence: CATSREGQNQPQHF.

J is TRBJ1-2 and V is TRBV2; the D is unclear. V lost 6 bases to trimming and J lost 8 bases, with 16 bases between them. This CDR3 has 13 residues. The germline V gene has CDR1 SNHLY and CDR2 FYNNEI. CDR3: CASSPLNPDGYTF. In DNA, the CDR3 is TGTGCCAGCAGCCCCCTTAACCCAGACGGCTACACCTTC.

In this sample, this clonotype turned up a few times. The chain carries TRBV6-6 and TRBJ1-1; weak D call: TRBD1 (6 bases). Looked up from germline, CDR1 is MNHNY and CDR2 is SVGAGI (reference sequence). This CDR3 contains 13 residues. Between the trimmed V and J ends, which lost 2 bases and 13 bases, there was a span of 17 bases. CDR3 sequence (DNA): TGTGCCAGCAGTTACCTAGGACAGCTTAAACTTTTCTTT. This gives the protein CASSYLGQLKLFF.

This clonotype has at least ten counts. This chain connects TRBV10-2 to TRBJ1-6; TRBD1 matches at 8 bases. The CDR3 sequence is 13 residues long. Germline V gene lookup returns CDR1 WSHSY and CDR2 SAAADI. Losses at the gene ends were 8 bases for V and 8 bases for J; bases not matched to a gene: 5. The CDR3: CASQDRGDSPLHF. The CDR3, as DNA: TGCGCCAGCCAAGACAGGGGAGATTCACCCCTCCACTTT.

This clonotype showed up many times. The rearrangement links TRBV7-8 to TRBJ1-2; 8 bases fit TRBD1. The trim removed 5 bases at V and 4 bases at J, leaving 9 bases unmatched. CDR3 length: 15 residues. CDR1 and CDR2 from the germline V gene are SGHVS and FQNEAQ. The CDR3 loop is CASSMGQDVVYGYTF. For the CDR3, the DNA is TGTGCCAGCAGCATGGGACAGGACGTAGTCTATGGCTACACCTTC.